Below, 11 T cell receptor beta chains from the same sample are listed, as sequenced in a study of blood T cells in healthy people across ages. A second roughly 6 to 11 cycle PCR used barcoded and J-beta primers. TCRdb redid the calling of the 5' RACE reads with MiXCR, one entry per CDR3 protein. The profile shows about 730,000 distinct CDR3 sequences, more than 40% of them singletons. Sequencing used blood. The source is a woman in her sixties or seventies in good health.

V gene TRBV12-3 or TRBV12-4 combines with J gene TRBJ1-2, with D unresolved. Trimming pared 6 bases from V and 6 bases from J, leaving 17 bases between. The CDR3 extends over 14 amino acids. CDR3 in DNA: TGTGCCAGCAGCCTCTCTGACTTGTTTAATGGCTACACCTTC. Translated, it gives CASSLSDLFNGYTF.

The CDR3, as DNA: TGTGCCAGCAGCCAAGATCTCGCAGTCCCGGGGGACGAGCAGTACTTC. Translated: CASSQDLAVPGDEQYF. The chain recombines TRBV4-2 with TRBJ2-7; D may be TRBD2 (6 bases). There are 16 residues in the CDR3. V shed 0 bases and J shed 5 bases, with 17 bases lying between them. Germline V gene data show CDR1 as LGHNA and CDR2 as YNFKEQ.

This rearrangement joins TRBV24-1 to TRBJ2-1, with D perhaps TRBD2 (5 bases). Trimming cost V 5 bases and J 3 bases, with 16 bases left between them. Germline values: CDR1 KGHDR, CDR2 SFDVKD. This CDR3 comprises 16 residues. In nucleotides, the CDR3 is TGTGCCACCAGTGTTGTCCACGCGGGTGGCTACAATGAGCAGTTCTTC. Encoded protein: CATSVVHAGGYNEQFF.

This clonotype has only a few counts. The V gene is TRBV4-3, the J gene TRBJ2-1; 8 bases map to TRBD2. Losses at the gene ends were 0 bases for V and 3 bases for J; bases not matched to a gene: 4. The length of the CDR3 is 16 residues. Germline values: CDR1 LGHNA, CDR2 YSLEER. For the CDR3, the DNA is TGCGCCAGCAGCCAAGAGGACGGGAGGGGCTACAATGAGCAGTTCTTC. This translates into CASSQEDGRGYNEQFF.

The CDR3 here is CASSFSGGSNTEAFF. CDR3 bases: TGTGCCAGCAGTTTTTCAGGAGGATCCAACACTGAAGCTTTCTTT. This chain uses TRBV12-3 or TRBV12-4 with TRBJ1-1; D unclear. V was clipped by 3 bases and J by 2 bases, with 13 bases between them. The CDR3 has 15 residues.

The J gene is TRBJ1-2, the V gene TRBV27; D possibly corresponds to TRBD1 (6 bases). V was pared by 0 bases and J by 6 bases, with 14 bases between. Germline lookup yields CDR1 MNHEY and CDR2 SMNVEV (reference sequence). The CDR3 has 15 amino acids. CDR3 nucleotides: TGTGCCAGCAGTTTATCGAACCTTGCAGGGGATGGCTACACCTTC. This sequence encodes CASSLSNLAGDGYTF.

This clonotype was seen just once. This sequence joins TRBV6-6 and TRBJ2-5; no clear D. The V and J ends lost 0 bases and 7 bases respectively, with 12 bases between them. Germline V lookup: CDR1 MNHNY, CDR2 SVGAGI (reference sequence). The CDR3 covers 14 residues. This CDR3 reads CASSYSGKGRTQYF. In nucleotides, the CDR3 is TGTGCCAGCAGTTACTCGGGCAAGGGTCGGACCCAGTACTTC.

The gene calls are TRBV28 and TRBJ2-3, with 9 bases identical to TRBD1. V was pared by 7 bases and J by 4 bases, with 3 bases of the junction left unmatched. This CDR3 is 13 amino acids long. CDR1 is MDHEN, CDR2 SYDVKM, per germline. As DNA, the CDR3 is TGTGCCAGCATTTGGACAGGGGCAGATACGCAGTATTTT. Translation gives CASIWTGADTQYF.

This chain joins TRBV21-1 and TRBJ1-5. TRBV21-1 is marked as a pseudogene. The CDR3 runs to 19 residues. The CDR3 sequence: CASSIQRRGAGYSNQPQHF. CDR3 DNA: TGTGCCAGCAGCATTCAGCGGCGGGGAGCGGGGTATAGCAATCAGCCCCAGCATTTT.

This clonotype turned up a few times. The chain is built from TRBV6-2 or TRBV6-3 and TRBJ2-3, with TRBD2 matching over 10 bases. Trimming removed 4 bases from V and 2 bases from J; junction bases left unmatched: 3. Germline V gene lookup returns CDR1 MNHEY and CDR2 SVGEGT. CDR3 length: 15 amino acids. CDR3 residues: CASSSGTSVTDTQYF. The CDR3, as DNA: TGTGCCAGCAGTTCCGGGACTAGCGTCACAGATACGCAGTATTTT.

This chain connects TRBV9 to TRBJ1-5; 9 nucleotides line up with TRBD1. Germline values: CDR1 SGDLS, CDR2 YYNGEE. This CDR3 has 15 residues. Germline trimming cut 3 bases from V and 6 bases from J; bases unmatched to any gene: 7. CDR3 in amino acids: CASSEGTGSGQPQHF. Here the CDR3 DNA reads TGTGCCAGCAGCGAAGGGACAGGGAGTGGTCAGCCCCAGCATTTT.